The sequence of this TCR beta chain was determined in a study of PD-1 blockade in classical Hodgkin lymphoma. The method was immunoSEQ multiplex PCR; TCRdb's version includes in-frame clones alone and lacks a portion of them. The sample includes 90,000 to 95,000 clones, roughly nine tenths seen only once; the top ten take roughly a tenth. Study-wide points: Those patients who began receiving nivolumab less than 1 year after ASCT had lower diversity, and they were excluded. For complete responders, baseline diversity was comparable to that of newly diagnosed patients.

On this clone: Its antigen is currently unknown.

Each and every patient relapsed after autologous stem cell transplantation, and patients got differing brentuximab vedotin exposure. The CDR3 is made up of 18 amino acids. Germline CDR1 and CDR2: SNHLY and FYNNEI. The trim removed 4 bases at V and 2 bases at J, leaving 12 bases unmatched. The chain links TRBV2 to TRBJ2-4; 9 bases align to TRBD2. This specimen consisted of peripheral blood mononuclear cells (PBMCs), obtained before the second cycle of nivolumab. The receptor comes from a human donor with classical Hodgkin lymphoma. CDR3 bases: TGTGCCAGCAGTGTCTCCCCGGAGCTAGCGGGAACCAAAAACATTCAGTACTTC. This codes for CASSVSPELAGTKNIQYF.